The clone carrying this TCR beta chain appeared once. This entry is derived from a study of OX40 agonist ivuxolimab in advanced cancers. This CDR3 spans 12 amino acids. Trimming shortened V by 3 bases and J by 5 bases, and 7 bases separated the two germline ends. CDR1 MNHNS and CDR2 SASEGT come from the germline V gene. Libraries were prepared by immunoSEQ multiplex PCR; TCRdb keeps only in-frame clonotypes and omits some of them. The sample includes 74,000 or so clones, less than 95% seen only once; the top ten take approximately 2%. The sequence was collected from an adult with an advanced solid tumor such as melanoma, head and neck, liver or kidney cancer. This sample comprised CD4+ or CD8+ T cells sorted from blood, obtained in a trial of the OX40 agonist ivuxolimab. The chain carries TRBV6-1 and TRBJ2-5; no firm D call. The CDR3 bases are TGTGCCAGCAGTGAGTTAAAGGAGACCCAGTACTTC. This gives the protein CASSELKETQYF.